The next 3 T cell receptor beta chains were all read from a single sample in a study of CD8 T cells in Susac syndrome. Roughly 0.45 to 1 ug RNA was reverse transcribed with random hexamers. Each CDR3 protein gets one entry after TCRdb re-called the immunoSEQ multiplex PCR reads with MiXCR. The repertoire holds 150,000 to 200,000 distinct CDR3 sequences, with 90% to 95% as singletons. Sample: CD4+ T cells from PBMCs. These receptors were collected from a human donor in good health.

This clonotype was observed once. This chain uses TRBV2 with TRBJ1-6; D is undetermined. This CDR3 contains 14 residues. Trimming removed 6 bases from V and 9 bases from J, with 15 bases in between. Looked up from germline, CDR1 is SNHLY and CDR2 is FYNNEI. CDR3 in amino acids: CASRSDGRGSPLHF. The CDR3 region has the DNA TGTGCCAGCAGATCAGATGGGCGAGGTTCACCCCTCCACTTT. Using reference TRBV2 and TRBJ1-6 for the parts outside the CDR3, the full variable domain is EPEVTQTPSHQVTQMGQEVILRCVPISNHLYFYWYRQILGQKVEFLVSFYNNEISEKSEIFDDQFSVERPDGSNFTLKIRSTKLEDSAMYFCASRSDGRGSPLHFGNGTRLTVT.

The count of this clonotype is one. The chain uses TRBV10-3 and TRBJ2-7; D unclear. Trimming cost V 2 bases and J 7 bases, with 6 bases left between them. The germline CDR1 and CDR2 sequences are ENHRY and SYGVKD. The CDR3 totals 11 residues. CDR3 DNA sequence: TGTGCCATCAGTGAGATGGGGGAGCAGTACTTC. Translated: CAISEMGEQYF.

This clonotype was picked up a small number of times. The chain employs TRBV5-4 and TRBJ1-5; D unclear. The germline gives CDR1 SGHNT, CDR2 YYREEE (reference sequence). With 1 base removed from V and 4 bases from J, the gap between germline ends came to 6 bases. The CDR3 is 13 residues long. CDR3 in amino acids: CASSLTPNQPQHF. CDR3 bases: TGTGCCAGCAGCTTGACCCCAAATCAGCCCCAGCATTTT.